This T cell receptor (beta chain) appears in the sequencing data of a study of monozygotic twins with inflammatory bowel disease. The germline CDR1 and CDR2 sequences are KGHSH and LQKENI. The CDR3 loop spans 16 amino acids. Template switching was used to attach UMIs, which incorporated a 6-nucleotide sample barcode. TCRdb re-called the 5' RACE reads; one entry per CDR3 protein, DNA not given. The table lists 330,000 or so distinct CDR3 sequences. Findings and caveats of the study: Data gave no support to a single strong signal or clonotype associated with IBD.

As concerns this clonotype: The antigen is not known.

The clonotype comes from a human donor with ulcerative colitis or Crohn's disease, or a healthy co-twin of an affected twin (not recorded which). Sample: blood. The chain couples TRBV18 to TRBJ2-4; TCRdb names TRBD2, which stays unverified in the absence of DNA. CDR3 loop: CASSPTSGGPKNIQYF.